This TCR beta chain was found in a study of blood T cell repertoires in COVID-19. In the study overall: Samples of COVID-19 (acute and convalescent) were obtained from the United States, Italy and Spain. T cells, B-cell-depleted T cells, or PBMCs provided the cDNA or gDNA that served as material.

There are a few counts of this clone. In the original analysis: Quantification of nucleated cells was approximated via reference gene primer amplification. Clones were sequenced by immunoSEQ multiplex PCR, and TCRdb holds only the in-frame ones, with some missing. From that table come the V and J calls and clone size; the DNA was used to work out D and trimming. The table has 650,000 to 800,000 clones, over 80% seen once. Germline V gene sequence: CDR1 LGHDT, CDR2 YNNKEL (reference sequence). CDR3 size: 15 residues. The V gene lost 1 base and the J gene lost 1 base, with 10 bases spanning the gap. Sequenced: peripheral blood. The TCR sequence derives from a woman between 18 and 30 years old with acute or convalescent COVID-19. The chain joins TRBV3-1 (or the pseudogene TRBV3-2) to TRBJ1-2; a weak D match, TRBD1 (5 bases). The DNA for the CDR3 is TGTGCCAGCAGCCAAGGGGGCAGGATTAACTATGGCTACACCTTC. Protein product: CASSQGGRINYGYTF.